The 20 T cell receptor beta chains below come from one sample, sequenced in a study of blood T cell repertoires in COVID-19 (dated by TCRdb to between 2020 and 2021). The library was produced with the immunoSEQ multiplex PCR assay. What TCRdb holds here is the immuneACCESS table cut down to in-frame rearrangements. Part of the clones is not present; checked against another copy, under half of the missing clones reflect an unresolved V gene, and the others are unexplained. This sample has about 310,000 clones in its table, and about nine tenths of those were observed once. The leading ten clones occupy 2.9% of the sample. Material: peripheral blood. All receptors derive from a woman aged 30 to 39 with COVID-19, enrolled during active disease.

This chain connects TRBV4-1 to TRBJ2-3, with 11 bases aligning to TRBD1. CDR3 length equals 16 residues. Per the germline V gene, CDR1 is MGHRA and CDR2 is YSYEKL. V shed 2 bases and J 3 bases; nucleotides not matched to a gene: 4. The CDR3 is CASSQSRDRGTDTQYF. The CDR3 DNA is TGCGCCAGCAGCCAATCCCGGGACAGGGGGACAGATACGCAGTATTTT.

This clone was picked up a small number of times. The chain employs TRBV4-1 and TRBJ1-2; D perhaps matches TRBD1 (5 bases). V shed 2 bases and J shed 5 bases, with 12 bases lying between them. CDR3 length equals 14 residues. In germline, CDR1 is MGHRA, CDR2 YSYEKL. As DNA, the CDR3 is TGCGCCAGCAGCCAATCTGACAGAGTTTATGGCTACACCTTC. Amino acid sequence: CASSQSDRVYGYTF.

This chain uses TRBV15 with TRBJ1-2; 8 bases agree with TRBD1. With 0 bases clipped from V and 0 bases from J, the junction kept 9 bases outside the gene matches. Germline CDR1 is LNHNV and CDR2 is YYDKDF (reference sequence). This CDR3 region has 18 residues. CDR3 coding DNA: TGTGCCACCAGCAGAGATGGGGAGGGGACAGGAGCTAACTATGGCTACACCTTC. Its translation: CATSRDGEGTGANYGYTF.

The chain employs TRBV7-2 and TRBJ1-2; D not certain. The V end was cut by 1 base, the J end by 8 bases, with 14 bases between. Per the germline V gene, CDR1 is SGHTA and CDR2 is FQGNSA. The CDR3 is 14 amino acids. The CDR3 coding sequence is TGTGCCAGCAGCTTAGAACGAGGGAATTGGGGCTACACCTTC. This gives the protein CASSLERGNWGYTF. The entire variable domain, with the rest obtained from reference TRBV7-2 and TRBJ1-2, is as follows: GAGVSQSPSNKVTEKGKDVELRCDPISGHTALYWYRQSLGQGLEFLIYFQGNSAPDKSGLPSDRFSAERTGGSVSTLTIQRTQQEDSAVYLCASSLERGNWGYTFGSGTRLTVV.

The chain combines TRBV27 with TRBJ1-2, with 8 bases that match TRBD1. J lost 8 bases, V lost 4 bases, and 3 bases had no gene match. The CDR3 consists of 12 residues. The germline CDR1 and CDR2 sequences are MNHEY and SMNVEV (reference sequence). The CDR3 reads CASSSTGGGYTF. The DNA for the CDR3 is TGTGCCAGCAGTTCCACAGGGGGAGGCTACACCTTC.

This chain uses TRBV2 with TRBJ2-5, with 7 bases identical to TRBD2. J was trimmed by 4 bases and V by 2 bases; bases with no gene match: 4. Looked up from germline, CDR1 is SNHLY and CDR2 is FYNNEI. This CDR3 has 14 residues. As DNA, the CDR3 is TGTGCCAGCAGTGAAATATCGGGGGGAGAGACCCAGTACTTC. This translates into CASSEISGGETQYF.

The chain is built from TRBV28 and TRBJ2-2, with TRBD1 matching over 9 bases. Unmatched junction bases numbered 6, after V lost 7 bases and J lost 6 bases. CDR1 is MDHEN and CDR2 is SYDVKM in the germline V gene. CDR3 length: 14 amino acids. Here the CDR3 DNA reads TGTGCCAGCACCTCGGGACAGGGAGCCGGGGAGCTGTTTTTT. It translates to CASTSGQGAGELFF.

The chain uses TRBV2 and TRBJ2-7; the D is unclear. There are 11 residues in the CDR3. Germline-derived CDR1 and CDR2 are SNHLY and FYNNEI. V shed 6 bases and J shed 4 bases, with 7 bases lying between them. The CDR3 DNA is TGTGCCAGCAGCGAACAGTACGAGCAGTACTTC. Translating gives CASSEQYEQYF.

This clone occurred a few times. V and J are TRBV11-2 and TRBJ2-1; D is unclear. The CDR3 consists of 16 residues. Trimming shortened V by 0 bases and J by 0 bases, and 9 bases separated the two germline ends. CDR1 is SGHAT, CDR2 FQNNGV, per germline. The CDR3 DNA follows: TGTGCCAGCAGCTTAGACCCGGAGAGCTCCTACAATGAGCAGTTCTTC. This codes for CASSLDPESSYNEQFF.

This clone occurred a few times. This chain connects TRBV10-2 to TRBJ1-2; 7 nucleotides align to TRBD1. Unmatched junction bases numbered 15, after V lost 6 bases and J lost 8 bases. This CDR3 is 15 amino acids long. Germline assignment: CDR1 WSHSY and CDR2 SAAADI. Here the CDR3 DNA reads TGCGCCAGCAGCACGTTCAGGGGGGACGGAAGAGGCTACACCTTC. It translates to CASSTFRGDGRGYTF.

This rearrangement joins TRBV6-1 to TRBJ1-5, with D maybe TRBD1 (5 bases). CDR3 size: 15 residues. Trimming left V 3 bases short and J 6 bases short, with 15 bases between. Germline V gene sequence: CDR1 MNHNS, CDR2 SASEGT. CDR3 nucleotide sequence: TGTGCCAGCAGTGAGGGCGGGACGGGGTTTCAGCCCCAGCATTTT. Its protein product is CASSEGGTGFQPQHF.

The chain uses TRBV2 and TRBJ1-5; TRBD1 aligns across 9 bases. CDR3 length: 18 amino acids. Germline V gene lookup returns CDR1 SNHLY and CDR2 FYNNEI. The junction had 13 bases not matched to a gene; V was cut back by 1 base and J by 6 bases. CDR3 coding DNA: TGTGCCAGCAGTGAAGAACAGGTTAGACAGGGGGTCGGTCAGCCCCAGCATTTT. It encodes CASSEEQVRQGVGQPQHF.

The chain uses TRBV10-3 and TRBJ2-3; no reliable D call. The CDR3 runs 13 residues. The germline V gene has CDR1 ENHRY and CDR2 SYGVKD. The V end was cut by 4 bases, the J end by 2 bases, with 7 bases between. CDR3 bases: TGTGCCATCAGTGCAGGTTCCACAGATACGCAGTATTTT. Translation: CAISAGSTDTQYF.

This clone has a handful of counts. This chain connects TRBV6-1 to TRBJ1-5; D gene unclear. V lost 3 bases, J lost 4 bases, and 13 bases lay in between. Germline assignment: CDR1 MNHNS and CDR2 SASEGT. This CDR3 comprises 15 residues. The CDR3 nucleotides read TGTGCCAGCAGTGAGGGCCCGGCGGGGAATCAGCCCCAGCATTTT. This encodes CASSEGPAGNQPQHF.

The chain links TRBV5-8 to TRBJ2-2, with D possibly being TRBD2 (6 bases). V was clipped by 0 bases and J by 5 bases, with 8 bases between them. The length of the CDR3 is 14 residues. CDR1 and CDR2 from the germline V gene are SGHTS and YDEGEE. The CDR3 DNA reads as TGTGCCAGCAGCTTGGGGAGGGGAACCGGGGAGCTGTTTTTT. This encodes CASSLGRGTGELFF.

The rearrangement links TRBV24-1 to TRBJ1-5, with D perhaps matching TRBD1 (6 bases). Per germline, CDR1 KGHDR and CDR2 SFDVKD. V was cut by 4 bases and J by 0 bases, with 9 bases left in between. The CDR3 loop spans 15 amino acids. The CDR3 DNA follows: TGTGCCACCAGTGACTCGACAGGTAGCAATCAGCCCCAGCATTTT. Translated: CATSDSTGSNQPQHF.

This clone has more than one count but fewer than ten. This sequence joins TRBV15 and TRBJ1-2, with D possibly TRBD1 on 6 matching bases. The V end lost 3 bases, the J end lost 7 bases, and 18 bases lay between the germline ends. This CDR3 region has 15 residues. Germline values: CDR1 LNHNV, CDR2 YYDKDF (reference sequence). CDR3 region: CATSSDRDNSGGYTF. The CDR3 nucleotides read TGTGCCACCAGCAGTGATAGGGACAACTCGGGTGGCTACACCTTC.

J is TRBJ1-3 and V is TRBV30; TRBD1 agrees at 9 bases. V was pared by 3 bases and J by 7 bases, with 7 bases of the junction left unmatched. There are 14 residues in the CDR3. Germline V gene lookup returns CDR1 GTSNPN and CDR2 SVGIG (reference sequence). CDR3 coding DNA: TGTGCCTGGAGCCCACCCGGGACAGGGAACACCATATATTTT. This codes for CAWSPPGTGNTIYF.

The chain employs TRBV9 and TRBJ2-1; possibly TRBD2 for D (5 bases). Germline CDR1 is SGDLS and CDR2 is YYNGEE. The V gene lost 7 bases and the J gene lost 8 bases, with 19 bases spanning the gap. The length of the CDR3 is 14 residues. CDR3 nucleotide sequence: TGTGCCAGCTCACCACATGGGCTAGCCGATGAGCAGTTCTTC. Translating gives CASSPHGLADEQFF.

The CDR3 DNA sequence: TGTGCCATCAGTGAGTCAATGGGGGCGAATTATTCACCCCTCCACTTT. It encodes CAISESMGANYSPLHF. The chain employs TRBV10-3 and TRBJ1-6; D might be TRBD1 (6 bases). The CDR3 contains 16 residues. Trimming cost V 0 bases and J 8 bases, with 14 bases left between them. Germline CDR1 ENHRY, CDR2 SYGVKD.